This T cell receptor beta chain was captured in a study of T cell responses to AZD1222 COVID-19 vaccine. Turning to the study itself: Pooling covered second doses at about 4 or about 12 weeks. Study conclusions and caveats: Nearly half of unique spike-specific TCRs reportedly avoided B.1.351 and B.1.1.7 mutated regions. A rise in Spike-specific TCR breadth and depth followed two AZD1222 doses. Repertoire collection took place solely once the T cell response had peaked.

For this clone: Its cognate antigen is unknown.

Trimming pared 4 bases from V and 1 base from J, leaving 33 bases between. Germline CDR1 MGHRA, CDR2 YSYEKL. The CDR3 spans 22 residues. Sequencing used immunoSEQ multiplex PCR; TCRdb keeps in-frame clones, though not all of them. This table has 130,000 to 150,000 clones, 91% appearing once. This chain links TRBV4-1 with TRBJ2-3; D may be TRBD2 (7 bases). Sequences were derived from peripheral blood, sampled on day 0 of AZD1222 vaccination. This clonotype was obtained from an adult in good health. Here the CDR3 DNA reads TGCGCCAGCAGCCTCCCATCTCGAGGTGGGGGGGGCTATTTGTCGCGCACAGATACGCAGTATTTT. Encoded protein: CASSLPSRGGGGYLSRTDTQYF.